Listed below are T cell receptor beta chains from one sample, sequenced in a study of blood T cells in healthy people across ages. TCRdb independently ran MiXCR on the 5' RACE reads; one entry per CDR3 protein. The sample shows 700,000 or so distinct CDR3 sequences, approximately 22% of them seen only once. The material sequenced was blood. All receptors derive from a man in his 70s in good health. The CDR3 runs from the conserved cysteine through the conserved F or W. A D gene is named only where the DNA matches it firmly.

>-|TRBV15
CATSRDTRARGATQYF
>-|TRBV29-1
CSVGAGGSREQYF
>-|TRBV20-1
CSDAGQKTTNQPQHF
>TRBD1|TRBV5-5
CASSYGQGNEKLFF
>-|TRBV12-3/TRBV12-4
CASRGSGESYEQYF
>-|TRBV7-9
CASSFAGISTDTQYF
>-|TRBV7-9
CASAVGANYGYTF
>-|TRBV20-1
CSARQGMDEQFF
>TRBD2|TRBV6-6
CASRDYSGHYNEQFF
>-|TRBV4-3
CASSQDLSGTKDNEQFF
>TRBD1|TRBV6-6
CASSYSGDRANTGELFF
>TRBD2|TRBV20-1
CSGLAGFKDTQYF
>TRBD2|TRBV5-1
CASSLTGGSPDTQYF
>-|TRBV29-1
CSVSHTTYEQYF
>-|TRBV29-1
CSVHGGQETQYF
>TRBD1|TRBV27
CASSLTGGAGYTF
>TRBD2|TRBV29-1
CSVLAGLNTGELFF
>-|TRBV7-2
CASSLQPPGGDTQYF
>TRBD2|TRBV29-1
CSGTSGNEQFF
>-|TRBV21-1
CASSKGGFTSYEQYF
>-|TRBV5-1
CASSPVEGTLQETQYF
>-|TRBV7-2
CASSLDPRLGYTF
>-|TRBV6-2/TRBV6-3
CASSYRDKTERKLFF
>-|TRBV20-1
CSARDDGRKDQPQHF
>TRBD1|TRBV20-1
CSAYPQGAGANVLTF
>-|TRBV28
CASSQDPLANTIYF
>-|TRBV20-1
CSARLQGLNQPQHF
>-|TRBV12-3/TRBV12-4
CASSFLDQFYEQYF
>TRBD1|TRBV6-5
CVSSTDRGLSYEQYF
>-|TRBV11-2
CASSSAPGGNIQYF
>-|TRBV15
CATSRAENGQFF
>TRBD2|TRBV20-1
CSAPRPGTSSSETQYF
>-|TRBV5-1
CASSLVPGLSTEAFF
>-|TRBV29-1
CSVEDQPGRYGYTF
>TRBD1|TRBV7-2
CASSPQGTGGDEKLFF
>-|TRBV20-1
CSAKRGGGVEQFF
>TRBD2|TRBV29-1
CSVETPLAGVRDEQFF
>-|TRBV5-1
CASSSDNYGYTF
>TRBD1|TRBV20-1
CSADGTAIYTEAFF
>TRBD1|TRBV18
CASSRVTGGDYGYTF
>-|TRBV5-5
CASSLAGQGASYEQYF
>-|TRBV29-1
CSVPPSQAETQYF
>TRBD1|TRBV3-1
CASRQGNNSPLHF
>-|TRBV20-1
CSARGQGRQETQYF
>-|TRBV28
CASSLPKGTGELFF